The T cell receptor (beta chain) described here comes from a study of glioma-infiltrating T cells. The iRepertoire nested amplicon-rescue multiplex PCR amplified TCR alpha and beta CDR3s from RNA. For one-step reverse transcription and amplification, 100-400 ng of tissue mRNA or PBMC total RNA was used. Each CDR3 protein gets one entry after TCRdb re-called the multiplex PCR reads with MiXCR. The sample contains more than 350,000 distinct CDR3 sequences, 41% of which appear only once. Trimming cost V 5 bases and J 4 bases; bases outside gene matches: 10. The germline CDR1 and CDR2 sequences are LNHDA and SQIVND (reference sequence). The length of the CDR3 is 15 residues. Details on this clonotype: No antigen is known for it.

Study-level points and caveats: Above-expected tissue-blood divergence occurred in all gliomas, most in low-grade ones. Shared blood CDR3 signature motifs marked patients with low tissue-blood divergence. Very few CDR3 sequences were shared between tissue and blood.

This clonotype was sampled from a human donor with low-grade glioma or glioblastoma, undergoing nonglioma brain surgery, or in good health (not recorded which). The sequenced sample was glioma tissue, nonneoplastic brain tissue, or PBMCs (not recorded which). The chain employs TRBV19 and TRBJ1-1; 7 positions agree with TRBD1. CDR3 in amino acids: CASSALRGLVTEAFF. In nucleotides, the CDR3 is TGTGCCAGTAGTGCCCTAAGGGGGCTAGTCACTGAAGCTTTCTTT.